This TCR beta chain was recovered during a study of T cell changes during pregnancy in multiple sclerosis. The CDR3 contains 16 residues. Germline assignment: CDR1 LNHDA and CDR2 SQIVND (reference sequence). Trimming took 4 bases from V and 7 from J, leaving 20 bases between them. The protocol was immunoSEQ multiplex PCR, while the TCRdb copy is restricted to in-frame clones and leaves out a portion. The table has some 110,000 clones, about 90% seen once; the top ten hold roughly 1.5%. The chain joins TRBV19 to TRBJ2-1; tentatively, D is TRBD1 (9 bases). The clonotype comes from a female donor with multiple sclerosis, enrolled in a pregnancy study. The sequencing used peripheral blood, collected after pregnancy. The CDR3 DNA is TGTGCCAGTAGTAAAAACAGGGGGCGGGGGGTAAATGAGCAGTTCTTC. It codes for CASSKNRGRGVNEQFF.